This entry features one TCR beta chain sequence. Many counts were recorded for this clonotype. No cognate antigen has been identified for it. Base-call qualities are not available, and no considerably larger clone is one nucleotide away. The TCR beta CDR3 regions were amplified from the RNA transcripts. A first-round RT-PCR of the TCR CDR3 used the HTBI primer set with the Qiagen OneStep RT-PCR kit. The libraries were constructed in a second round of multiplex PCR and then size-selected and purified. Sequencing of the libraries was done on an Illumina HiSeq2000 using paired-end 100 bp reads. Per the original workflow: SOAPnuke was used to process the raw data, with reads discarded if the reads contained adapters or uncalled bases, had a mean Phred below 15, or lacked an exact constant-primer or identifier match. COPE v1.2.5 was used to merge the high-quality paired reads, and each unique nucleotide sequence was defined as a clonotype. Clonotypes were aligned to IMGT TRBV, TRBD and TRBJ reference segments using MiTCR v1.1. The analysis included only V-J combinations with a frequency above 0.0001, which together covered 99.2% of the repertoires. A TCS score was defined as the ratio of F50 (clonal expansion) to E x V (chaos), with BLOSUM62-based TCRdist applied between CDR3 peptides within each V-J. Welch's t-statistics and random forest reduced fewer than 600 V-J features to some 14, which were used in a naive Bayes classifier (R e1071). Using fastp trimming at Q25 and MiXCR clonotype assembly, TCRdb reanalyzed the public sequencing data and kept in-frame beta chains. Rows matching on CDR3 protein sequence are summarized as one entry with the most common DNA and genes. The V and J calls come from TCRdb's annotation, not from the publication. The sample records about 200,000 distinct CDR3 sequences, 17% of which are singletons. The ten largest clones take up more than 50% of the sample.

These data come from a study of T cells in Graves' hyperthyroidism and ophthalmopathy (dated by TCRdb to the late 2010s). In the study overall: Peripheral blood was collected at initial diagnosis, before any treatment. Prospective prediction of ophthalmopathy was tested in an independent validation cohort of 18 to 20 hyperthyroidism patients and around 16 patients who later progressed to ophthalmopathy. Following sampling, methimazole starting at 30 mg daily was given to hyperthyroidism patients, and high-dose intravenous methylprednisolone was given to ophthalmopathy patients. The roughly 90 discovery patients were divided at random into training and test sets in a 7:3 ratio. In several Graves' hyperthyroidism patients, the study also compared T-cell repertoires from thyroid tissue with T-cell repertoires from blood. The paper reports TCR Vbeta CDR3 sequencing of roughly 140 peripheral blood samples: over 40 ophthalmopathy, 70 to 85 hyperthyroidism and 17 progressor patients. A discovery cohort of roughly 96 patients, approximately 45 with Graves' ophthalmopathy and more than 55 with stable Graves' hyperthyroidism, was used to find distinguishing TCR V-J signatures. What the research found in general, with its limitations: Ophthalmopathy was separated from stable hyperthyroidism by a 13 V-J signature model, with about 86% sensitivity and approximately 81% specificity obtained in cross-validation and 80%/75% obtained in testing. No statistical method was used to set the sample size in advance, and investigators knew the group allocation. Most expanded thyroid clonotypes (frequency above 0.001) were also detected in blood, suggesting blood repertoires may reflect thyroid immune responses. During validation, the model predicted progression to ophthalmopathy a median of approximately 6 months ahead of onset, with almost 71% sensitivity and about 75% specificity.

Graves' hyperthyroidism was defined as stable when no progression to ophthalmopathy occurred over 18 months of follow-up. Hyperthyroidism patients were aged 18 to 65 years and newly diagnosed, with disease duration of less than 2 months. Any patient with an uncontrolled infection, another autoimmune disease, pregnancy or lactation was excluded. Diagnoses were established on the basis of clinical symptoms, serum thyroxine and TRAb, thyroid ultrasound, and orbital computed tomography. PBMCs were separated from approximately 10 ml of fresh peripheral blood using Ficoll-Paque density gradient centrifugation. Total RNA was extracted with Trizol reagent, and quality was checked on an Agilent 2100 Bioanalyzer. The receptor was isolated from a woman in her forties or fifties with Graves' hyperthyroidism. The sample consisted of blood.

The DNA sequence follows: TGTGCCAGCAGTTACCGACAGGGCTTGGGGATGAACACTGAAGCTTTCTTT. The encoded protein is CASSYRQGLGMNTEAFF. The receptor chain draws on TRBV6-6 and TRBJ1-1; the junction holds 7 bases that match TRBD1. The germline V gene (reference sequence) yields MNHNY for CDR1 and SVGAGI for CDR2. From its cysteine to its phenylalanine, the CDR3 spans 17 amino acids. The CDR3 DNA has 51 bases and is translated from base 1. Ends trimmed: V by 2 bases, J by 0 bases; bases unmatched to a gene: 9.